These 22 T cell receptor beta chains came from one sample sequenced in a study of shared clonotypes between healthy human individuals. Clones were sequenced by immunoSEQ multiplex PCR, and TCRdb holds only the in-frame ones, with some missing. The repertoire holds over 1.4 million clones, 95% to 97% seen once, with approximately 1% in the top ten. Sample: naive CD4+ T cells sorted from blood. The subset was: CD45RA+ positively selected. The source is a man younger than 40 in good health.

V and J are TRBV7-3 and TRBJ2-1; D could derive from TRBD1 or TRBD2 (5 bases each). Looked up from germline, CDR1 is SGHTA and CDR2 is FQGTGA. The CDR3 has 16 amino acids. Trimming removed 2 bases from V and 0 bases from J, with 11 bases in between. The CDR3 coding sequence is TGTGCCAGCAGCTTAGCCGGGACCAGCTCCTACAATGAGCAGTTCTTC. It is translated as CASSLAGTSSYNEQFF. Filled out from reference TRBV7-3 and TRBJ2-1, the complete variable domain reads GAGVSQTPSNKVTEKGKYVELRCDPISGHTALYWYRQSLGQGPEFLIYFQGTGAADDSGLPNDRFFAVRPEGSVSTLKIQRTERGDSAVYLCASSLAGTSSYNEQFFGPGTRLTVL.

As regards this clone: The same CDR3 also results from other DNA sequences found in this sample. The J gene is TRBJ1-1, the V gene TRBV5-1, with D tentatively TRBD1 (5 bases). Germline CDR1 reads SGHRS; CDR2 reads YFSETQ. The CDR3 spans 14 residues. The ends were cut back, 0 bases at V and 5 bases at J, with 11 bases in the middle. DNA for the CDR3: TGCGCCAGCAGCTTGGTCGGGGCGGGAACTGAAGCTTTCTTT. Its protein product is CASSLVGAGTEAFF.

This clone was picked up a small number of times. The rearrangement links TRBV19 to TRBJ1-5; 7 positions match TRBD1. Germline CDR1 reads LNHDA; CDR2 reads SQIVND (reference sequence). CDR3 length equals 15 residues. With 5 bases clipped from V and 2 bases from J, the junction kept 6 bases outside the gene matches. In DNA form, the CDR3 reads TGTGCCAGTAGTCCAATCGACAGGGGCAATCAGCCCCAGCATTTT. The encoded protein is CASSPIDRGNQPQHF.

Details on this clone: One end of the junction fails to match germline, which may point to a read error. The CDR3 region is CASSPFRPKETGKVF. The CDR3, as DNA: TGTGCCAGCTCACCATTTCGCCCAAAGGAGACCGGAAAGGTCTTC. The chain has TRBV18 and TRBJ1-2, with D unresolved. This CDR3 region has 15 residues. Germline V gene sequence: CDR1 KGHSH, CDR2 LQKENI.

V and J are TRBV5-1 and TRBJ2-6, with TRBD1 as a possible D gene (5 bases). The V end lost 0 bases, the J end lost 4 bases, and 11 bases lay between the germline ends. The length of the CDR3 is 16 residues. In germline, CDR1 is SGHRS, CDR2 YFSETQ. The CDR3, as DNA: TGCGCCAGCAGCTTGGACACTCGGACAGGGGCCAACGTCCTGACTTTC. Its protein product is CASSLDTRTGANVLTF.

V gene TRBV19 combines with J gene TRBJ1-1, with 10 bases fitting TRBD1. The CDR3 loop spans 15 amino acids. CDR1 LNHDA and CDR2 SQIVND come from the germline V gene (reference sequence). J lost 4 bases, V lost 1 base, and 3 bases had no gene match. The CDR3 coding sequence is TGTGCCAGTAGTATAGTGACAGGGGGCGTCACTGAAGCTTTCTTT. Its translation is CASSIVTGGVTEAFF.

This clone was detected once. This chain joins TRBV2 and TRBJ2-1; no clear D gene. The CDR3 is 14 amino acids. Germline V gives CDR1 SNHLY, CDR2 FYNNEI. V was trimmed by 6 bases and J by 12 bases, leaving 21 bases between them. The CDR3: CASSLERDFAPQFF. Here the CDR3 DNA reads TGTGCCAGCAGCCTCGAGAGAGATTTCGCCCCGCAGTTCTTC.

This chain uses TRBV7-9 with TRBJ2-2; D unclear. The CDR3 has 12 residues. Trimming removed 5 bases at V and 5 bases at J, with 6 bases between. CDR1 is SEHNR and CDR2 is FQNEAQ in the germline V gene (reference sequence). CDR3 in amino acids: CASSTGTGELFF. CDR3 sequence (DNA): TGTGCCAGCAGCACCGGGACCGGGGAGCTGTTTTTT.

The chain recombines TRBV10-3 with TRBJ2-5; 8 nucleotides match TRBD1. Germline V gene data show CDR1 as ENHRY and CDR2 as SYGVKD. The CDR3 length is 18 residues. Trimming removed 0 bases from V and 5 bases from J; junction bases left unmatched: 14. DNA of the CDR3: TGTGCCATCAGTGAGTCAGCTAGGGTATCAGGGGGCTTGGAGACCCAGTACTTC. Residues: CAISESARVSGGLETQYF.

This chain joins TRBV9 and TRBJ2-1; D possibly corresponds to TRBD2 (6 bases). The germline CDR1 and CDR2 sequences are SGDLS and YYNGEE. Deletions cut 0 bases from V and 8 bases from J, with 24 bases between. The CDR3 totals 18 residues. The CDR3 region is CASSVDGRAGSLVDEQFF. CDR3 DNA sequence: TGTGCCAGCAGCGTAGATGGCCGGGCGGGGTCCCTGGTCGATGAGCAGTTCTTC.

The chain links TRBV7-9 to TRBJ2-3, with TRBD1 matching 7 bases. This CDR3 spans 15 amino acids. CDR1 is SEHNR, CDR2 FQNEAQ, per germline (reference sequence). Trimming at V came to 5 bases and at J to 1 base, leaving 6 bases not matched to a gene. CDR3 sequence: CASSRRTGRTDTQYF. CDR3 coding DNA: TGTGCCAGCAGCCGTAGGACAGGACGCACAGATACGCAGTATTTT. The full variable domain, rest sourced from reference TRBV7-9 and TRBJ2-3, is DTGVSQNPRHKITKRGQNVTFRCDPISEHNRLYWYRQTLGQGPEFLTYFQNEAQLEKSRLLSDRFSAERPKGSFSTLEIQRTEQGDSAMYLCASSRRTGRTDTQYFGPGTRLTVL.

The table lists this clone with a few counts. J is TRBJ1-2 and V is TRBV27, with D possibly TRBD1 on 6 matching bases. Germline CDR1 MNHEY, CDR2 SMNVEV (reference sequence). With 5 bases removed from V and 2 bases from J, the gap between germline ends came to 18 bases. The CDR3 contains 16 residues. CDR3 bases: TGTGCCAGCAGTGTAACCCGCCTACAGGGAAACTATGGCTACACCTTC. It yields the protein CASSVTRLQGNYGYTF.

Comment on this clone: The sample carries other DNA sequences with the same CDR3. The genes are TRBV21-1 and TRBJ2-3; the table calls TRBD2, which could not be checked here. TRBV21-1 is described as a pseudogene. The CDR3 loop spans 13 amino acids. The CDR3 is CASSKVSTDTQYF. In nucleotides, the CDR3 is TGTGCCAGCAGCAAAGTAAGCACAGATACGCAGTATTTT.

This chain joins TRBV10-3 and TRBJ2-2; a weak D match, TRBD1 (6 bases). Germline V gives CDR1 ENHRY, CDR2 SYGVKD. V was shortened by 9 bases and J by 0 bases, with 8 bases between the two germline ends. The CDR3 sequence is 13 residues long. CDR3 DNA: TGTGCCATGGGACACACGAACACCGGGGAGCTGTTTTTT. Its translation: CAMGHTNTGELFF.

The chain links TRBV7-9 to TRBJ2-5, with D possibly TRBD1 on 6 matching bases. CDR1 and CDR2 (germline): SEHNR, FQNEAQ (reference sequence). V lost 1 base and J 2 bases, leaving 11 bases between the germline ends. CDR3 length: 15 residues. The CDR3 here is CASSLGGQYQETQYF. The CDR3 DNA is TGTGCCAGCAGCTTAGGCGGACAGTATCAAGAGACCCAGTACTTC.

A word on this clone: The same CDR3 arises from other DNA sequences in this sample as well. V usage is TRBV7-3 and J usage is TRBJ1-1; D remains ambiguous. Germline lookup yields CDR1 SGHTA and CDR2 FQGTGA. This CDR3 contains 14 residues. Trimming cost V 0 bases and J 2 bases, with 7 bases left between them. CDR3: CASSLTAGNTEAFF. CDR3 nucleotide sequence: TGTGCCAGCAGCTTAACGGCAGGAAACACTGAAGCTTTCTTT.

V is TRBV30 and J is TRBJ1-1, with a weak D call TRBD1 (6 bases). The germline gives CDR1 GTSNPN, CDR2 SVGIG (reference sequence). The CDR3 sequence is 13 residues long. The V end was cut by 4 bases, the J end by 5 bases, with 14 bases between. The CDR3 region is CAWNLGAGTEAFF. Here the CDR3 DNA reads TGTGCCTGGAACTTGGGGGCTGGAACTGAAGCTTTCTTT. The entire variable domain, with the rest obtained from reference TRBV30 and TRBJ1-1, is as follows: SQTIHQWPATLVQPVGSPLSLECTVEGTSNPNLYWYRQAAGRGLQLLFYSVGIGQISSEVPQNLSASRPQDRQFILSSKKLLLSDSGFYLCAWNLGAGTEAFFGQGTRLTVV.

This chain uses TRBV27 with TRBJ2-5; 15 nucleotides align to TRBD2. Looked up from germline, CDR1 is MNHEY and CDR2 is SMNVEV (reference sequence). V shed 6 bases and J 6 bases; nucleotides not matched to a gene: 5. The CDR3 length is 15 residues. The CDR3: CASSPGLAGGQTQYF. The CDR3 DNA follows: TGTGCCAGCAGCCCTGGACTAGCGGGAGGGCAGACCCAGTACTTC.

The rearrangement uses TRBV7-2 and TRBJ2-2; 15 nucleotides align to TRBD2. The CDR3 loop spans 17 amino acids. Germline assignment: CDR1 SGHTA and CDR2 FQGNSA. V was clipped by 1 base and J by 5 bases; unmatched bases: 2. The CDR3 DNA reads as TGTGCCAGCAGCTTAGAGGGGACTAGCGGGAGGACCGGGGAGCTGTTTTTT. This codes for CASSLEGTSGRTGELFF.

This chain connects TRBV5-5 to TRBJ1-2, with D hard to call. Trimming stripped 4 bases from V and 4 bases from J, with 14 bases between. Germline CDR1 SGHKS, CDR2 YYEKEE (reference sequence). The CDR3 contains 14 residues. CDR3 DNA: TGTGCCAGCAGCGAGACGATAGGTTCCTATGGCTACACCTTC. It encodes CASSETIGSYGYTF.

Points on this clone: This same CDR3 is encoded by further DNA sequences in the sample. The CDR3 DNA is TGTGCCAGCAGCTTAGGGACTAGTTCGTACAATGAGCAGTTCTTC. Translation gives CASSLGTSSYNEQFF. The chain carries TRBV7-9 and TRBJ2-1, with 7 nucleotides matching TRBD2. Germline CDR1 is SEHNR and CDR2 is FQNEAQ (reference sequence). V lost 1 base, J lost 4 bases, and 4 bases stayed unmatched. The CDR3 contains 15 residues. The full variable domain, completed using reference TRBV7-9 and TRBJ2-1, is DTGVSQNPRHKITKRGQNVTFRCDPISEHNRLYWYRQTLGQGPEFLTYFQNEAQLEKSRLLSDRFSAERPKGSFSTLEIQRTEQGDSAMYLCASSLGTSSYNEQFFGPGTRLTVL.

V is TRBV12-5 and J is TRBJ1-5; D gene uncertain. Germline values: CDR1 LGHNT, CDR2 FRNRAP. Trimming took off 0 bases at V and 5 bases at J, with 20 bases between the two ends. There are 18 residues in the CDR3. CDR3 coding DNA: TGTGCTAGTGGTTTGGTTCTCGGGCAGCCTGGGTCCTATCAGCCCCAGCATTTT. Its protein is CASGLVLGQPGSYQPQHF.